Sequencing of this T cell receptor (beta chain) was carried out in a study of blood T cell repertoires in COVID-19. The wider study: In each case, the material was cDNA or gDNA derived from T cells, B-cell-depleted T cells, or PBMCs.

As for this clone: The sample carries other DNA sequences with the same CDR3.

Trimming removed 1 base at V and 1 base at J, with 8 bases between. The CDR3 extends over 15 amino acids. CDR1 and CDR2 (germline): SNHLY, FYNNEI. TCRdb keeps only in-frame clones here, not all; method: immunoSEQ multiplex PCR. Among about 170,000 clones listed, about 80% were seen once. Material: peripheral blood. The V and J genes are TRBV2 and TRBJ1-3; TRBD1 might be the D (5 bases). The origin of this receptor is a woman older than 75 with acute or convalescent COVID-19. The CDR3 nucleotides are TGTGCCAGCAGTGAAGGGGGCCTTTCTGGAAACACCATATATTTT. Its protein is CASSEGGLSGNTIYF.